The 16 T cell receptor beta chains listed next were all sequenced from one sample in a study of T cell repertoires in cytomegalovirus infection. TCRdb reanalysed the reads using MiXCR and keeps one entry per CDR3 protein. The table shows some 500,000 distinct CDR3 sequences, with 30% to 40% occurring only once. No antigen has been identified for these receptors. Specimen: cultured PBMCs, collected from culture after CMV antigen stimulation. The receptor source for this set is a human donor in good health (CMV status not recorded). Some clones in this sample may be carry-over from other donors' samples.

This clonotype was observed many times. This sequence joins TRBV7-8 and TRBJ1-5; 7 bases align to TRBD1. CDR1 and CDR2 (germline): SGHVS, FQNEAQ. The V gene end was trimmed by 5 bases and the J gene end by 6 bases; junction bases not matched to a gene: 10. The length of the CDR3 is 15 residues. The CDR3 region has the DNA TGTGCCAGCAGCCAGGAGTACAGGGGACCTCAGCCCCAGCATTTT. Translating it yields CASSQEYRGPQPQHF.

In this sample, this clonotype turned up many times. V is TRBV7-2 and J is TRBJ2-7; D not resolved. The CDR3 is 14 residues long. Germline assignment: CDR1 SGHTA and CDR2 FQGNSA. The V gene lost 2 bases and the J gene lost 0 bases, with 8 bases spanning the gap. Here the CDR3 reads CASSLSAFSYEQYF. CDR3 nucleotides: TGTGCCAGCAGCTTATCGGCCTTCTCCTACGAGCAGTACTTC.

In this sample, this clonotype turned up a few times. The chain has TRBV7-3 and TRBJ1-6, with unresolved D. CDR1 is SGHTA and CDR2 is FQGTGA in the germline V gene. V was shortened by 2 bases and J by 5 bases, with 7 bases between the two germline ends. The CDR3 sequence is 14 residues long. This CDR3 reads CASSLGRDNSPLHF. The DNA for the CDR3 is TGTGCCAGCAGCTTAGGCAGAGATAATTCACCCCTCCACTTT.

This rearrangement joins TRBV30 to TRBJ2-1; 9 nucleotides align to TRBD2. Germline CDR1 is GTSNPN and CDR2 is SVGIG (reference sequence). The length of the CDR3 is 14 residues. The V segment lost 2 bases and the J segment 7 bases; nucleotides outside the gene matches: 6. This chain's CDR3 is CAWSPLAGMNEQFF. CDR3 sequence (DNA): TGTGCCTGGAGTCCGCTAGCGGGGATGAATGAGCAGTTCTTC.

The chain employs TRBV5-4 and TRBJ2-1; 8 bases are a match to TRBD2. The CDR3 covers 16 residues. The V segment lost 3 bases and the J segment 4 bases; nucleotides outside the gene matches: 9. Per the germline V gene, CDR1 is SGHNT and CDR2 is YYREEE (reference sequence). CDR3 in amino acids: CASSSSGTSYYNEQFF. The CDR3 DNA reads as TGTGCCAGCAGCTCATCCGGGACTAGTTATTACAATGAGCAGTTCTTC.

Here the CDR3 DNA reads TGTGCCAGCAGTTCACTCGGCATTCAGTACTTC. Protein sequence: CASSSLGIQYF. The rearrangement joins TRBV12-3 or TRBV12-4 to TRBJ2-4; D ambiguous. Trimming took 4 bases from V and 9 from J, leaving 7 bases between them. The length of the CDR3 is 11 residues.

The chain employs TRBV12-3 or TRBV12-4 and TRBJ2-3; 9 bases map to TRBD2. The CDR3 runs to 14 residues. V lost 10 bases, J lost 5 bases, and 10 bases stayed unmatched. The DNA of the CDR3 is TGTGCCACCGATAGCGGGAGTTTGCGAGATACGCAGTATTTT. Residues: CATDSGSLRDTQYF.

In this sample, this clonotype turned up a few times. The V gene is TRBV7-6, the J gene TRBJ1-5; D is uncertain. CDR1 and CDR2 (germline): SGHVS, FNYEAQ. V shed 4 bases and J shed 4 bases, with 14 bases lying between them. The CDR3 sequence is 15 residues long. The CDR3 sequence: CASSSEALQNQPQHF. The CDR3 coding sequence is TGTGCCAGCAGCTCCGAAGCCCTACAGAATCAGCCCCAGCATTTT.

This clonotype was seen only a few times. The CDR3 loop is CSVDLRWDNSPLHF. The CDR3 region has the DNA TGCAGCGTTGACTTAAGATGGGATAATTCACCCCTCCACTTT. The V call is TRBV29-1, the J call TRBJ1-6, with D hard to call. Germline CDR1 and CDR2: SQVTM and ANQGSEA. Between the trimmed V and J ends, which lost 3 bases and 5 bases, there was a span of 11 bases. The CDR3 sequence is 14 residues long.

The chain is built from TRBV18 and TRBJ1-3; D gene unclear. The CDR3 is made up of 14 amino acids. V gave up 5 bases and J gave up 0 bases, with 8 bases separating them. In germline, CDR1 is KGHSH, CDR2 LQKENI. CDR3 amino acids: CASSGGSSGNTIYF. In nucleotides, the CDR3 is TGTGCCAGCTCAGGAGGGAGCTCTGGAAACACCATATATTTT.

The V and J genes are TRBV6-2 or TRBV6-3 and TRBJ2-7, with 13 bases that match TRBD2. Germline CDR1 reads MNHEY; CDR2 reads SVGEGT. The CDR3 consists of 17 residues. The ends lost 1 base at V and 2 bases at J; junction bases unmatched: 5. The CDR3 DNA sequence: TGTGCCAGCAGTTACTTGCTAGGGACTAGCGGGACCTACGAGCAGTACTTC. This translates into CASSYLLGTSGTYEQYF.

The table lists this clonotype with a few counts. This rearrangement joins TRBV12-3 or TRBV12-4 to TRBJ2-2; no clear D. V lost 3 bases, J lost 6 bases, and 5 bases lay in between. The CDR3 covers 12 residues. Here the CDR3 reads CASSLSPGELFF. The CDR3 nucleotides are TGTGCCAGCAGTTTGTCCCCCGGGGAGCTGTTTTTT.

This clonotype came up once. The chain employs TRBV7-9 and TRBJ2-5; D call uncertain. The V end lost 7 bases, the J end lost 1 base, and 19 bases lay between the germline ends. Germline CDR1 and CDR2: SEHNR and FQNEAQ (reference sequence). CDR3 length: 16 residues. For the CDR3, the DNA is TGTGCCAGCACCTCTCTCGGGCGTGAGCCCCAAGAGACCCAGTACTTC. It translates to CASTSLGREPQETQYF.

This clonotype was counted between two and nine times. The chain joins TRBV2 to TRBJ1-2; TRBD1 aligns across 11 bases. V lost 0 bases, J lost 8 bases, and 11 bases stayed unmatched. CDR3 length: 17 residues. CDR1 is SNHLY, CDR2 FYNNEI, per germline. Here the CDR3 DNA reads TGTGCCAGCAGTGAAGCTTGGACAGGGGGCGGTGGATACGGCTACACCTTC. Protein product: CASSEAWTGGGGYGYTF.

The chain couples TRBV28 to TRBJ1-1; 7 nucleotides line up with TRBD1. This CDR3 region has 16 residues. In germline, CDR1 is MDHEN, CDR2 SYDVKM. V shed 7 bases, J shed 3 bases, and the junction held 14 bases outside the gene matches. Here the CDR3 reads CASKGGAAGVDTEAFF. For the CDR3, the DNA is TGTGCCAGCAAAGGGGGCGCGGCAGGAGTGGACACTGAAGCTTTCTTT.

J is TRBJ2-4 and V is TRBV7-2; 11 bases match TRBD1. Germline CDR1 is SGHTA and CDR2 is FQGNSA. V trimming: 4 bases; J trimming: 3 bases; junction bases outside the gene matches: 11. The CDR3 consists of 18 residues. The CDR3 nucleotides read TGTGCCAGCAGCTCAGGACAGGGGGCTGGATTGGGCAAAAACATTCAGTACTTC. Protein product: CASSSGQGAGLGKNIQYF.